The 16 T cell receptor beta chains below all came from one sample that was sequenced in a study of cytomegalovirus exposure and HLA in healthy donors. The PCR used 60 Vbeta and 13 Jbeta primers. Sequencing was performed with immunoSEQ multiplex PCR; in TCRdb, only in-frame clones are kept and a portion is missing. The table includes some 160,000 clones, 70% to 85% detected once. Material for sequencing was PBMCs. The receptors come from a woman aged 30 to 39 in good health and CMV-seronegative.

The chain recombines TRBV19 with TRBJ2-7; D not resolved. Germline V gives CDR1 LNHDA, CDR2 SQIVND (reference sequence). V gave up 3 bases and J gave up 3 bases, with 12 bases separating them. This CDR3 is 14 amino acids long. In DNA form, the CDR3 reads TGTGCCAGTAGTATTAGATCGCCCTACTACGAGCAGTACTTC. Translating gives CASSIRSPYYEQYF.

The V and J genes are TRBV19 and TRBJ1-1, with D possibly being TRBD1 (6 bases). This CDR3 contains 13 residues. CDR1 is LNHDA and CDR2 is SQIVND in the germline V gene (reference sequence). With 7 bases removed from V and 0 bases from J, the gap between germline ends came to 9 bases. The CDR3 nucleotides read TGTGCCAGTAAGGACAGAATGAACACTGAAGCTTTCTTT. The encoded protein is CASKDRMNTEAFF.

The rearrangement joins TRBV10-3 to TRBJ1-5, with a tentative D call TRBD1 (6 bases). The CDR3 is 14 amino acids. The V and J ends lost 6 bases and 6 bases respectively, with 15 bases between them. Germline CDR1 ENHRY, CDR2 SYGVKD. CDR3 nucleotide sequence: TGTGCCATCAGCACCCAGGGGCAGGGTCAGCCCCAGCATTTT. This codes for CAISTQGQGQPQHF.

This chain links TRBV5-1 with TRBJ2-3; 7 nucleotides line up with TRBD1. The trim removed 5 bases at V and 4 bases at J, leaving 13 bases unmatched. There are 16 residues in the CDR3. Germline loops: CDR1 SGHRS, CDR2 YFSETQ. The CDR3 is CASSRPGTATPDTQYF. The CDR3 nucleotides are TGCGCCAGCAGTCGCCCCGGGACAGCTACGCCAGATACGCAGTATTTT.

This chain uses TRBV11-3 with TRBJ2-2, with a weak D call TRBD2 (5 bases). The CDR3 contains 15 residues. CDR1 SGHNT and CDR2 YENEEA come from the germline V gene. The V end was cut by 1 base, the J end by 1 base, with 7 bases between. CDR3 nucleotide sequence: TGTGCCAGCAGCTTAGCGGGGTTGAACACCGGGGAGCTGTTTTTT. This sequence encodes CASSLAGLNTGELFF.

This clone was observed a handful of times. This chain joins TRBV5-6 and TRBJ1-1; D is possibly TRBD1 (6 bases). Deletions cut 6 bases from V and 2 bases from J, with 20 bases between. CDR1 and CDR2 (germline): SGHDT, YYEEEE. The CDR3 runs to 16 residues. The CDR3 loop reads CASIRYSRGANTEAFF. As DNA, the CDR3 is TGTGCCAGCATCAGGTACTCGCGGGGGGCTAACACTGAAGCTTTCTTT.

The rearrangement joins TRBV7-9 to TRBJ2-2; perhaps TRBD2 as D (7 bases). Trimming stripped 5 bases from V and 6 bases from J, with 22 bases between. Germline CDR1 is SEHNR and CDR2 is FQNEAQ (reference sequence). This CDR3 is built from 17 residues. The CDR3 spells CASSLRGGWGSAGELFF. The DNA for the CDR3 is TGTGCCAGCAGCCTAAGGGGGGGCTGGGGCAGTGCCGGGGAGCTGTTTTTT.

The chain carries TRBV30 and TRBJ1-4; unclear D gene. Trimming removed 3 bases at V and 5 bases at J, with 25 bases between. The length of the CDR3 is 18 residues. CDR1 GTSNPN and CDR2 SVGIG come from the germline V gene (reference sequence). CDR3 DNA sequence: TGTGCCTGGAGCACATACCGATTCGGCGGCAGCGGAAATGAAAAACTGTTTTTT. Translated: CAWSTYRFGGSGNEKLFF.

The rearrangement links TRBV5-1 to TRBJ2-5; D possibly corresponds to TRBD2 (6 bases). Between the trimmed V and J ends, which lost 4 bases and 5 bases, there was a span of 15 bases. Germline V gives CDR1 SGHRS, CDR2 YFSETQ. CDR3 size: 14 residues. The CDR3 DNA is TGCGCCAGCAGCCTTGGGACTCGCGAGGAGACCCAGTACTTC. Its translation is CASSLGTREETQYF.

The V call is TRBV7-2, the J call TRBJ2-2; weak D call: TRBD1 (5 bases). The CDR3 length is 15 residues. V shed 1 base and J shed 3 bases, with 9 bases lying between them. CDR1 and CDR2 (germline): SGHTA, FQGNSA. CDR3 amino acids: CASSLVRADTGELFF. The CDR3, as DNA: TGTGCCAGCAGCTTAGTCAGGGCCGACACCGGGGAGCTGTTTTTT.

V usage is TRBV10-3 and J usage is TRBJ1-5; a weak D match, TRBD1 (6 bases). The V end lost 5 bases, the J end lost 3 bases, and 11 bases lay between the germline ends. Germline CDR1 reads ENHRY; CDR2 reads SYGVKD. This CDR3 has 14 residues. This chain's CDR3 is CAISKDSVNQPQHF. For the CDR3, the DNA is TGTGCCATCAGTAAGGACAGCGTCAATCAGCCCCAGCATTTT.

CDR3 protein: CASSLVSGTGNTEAFF. Here the CDR3 DNA reads TGTGCCAGCAGCTTAGTTTCCGGGACAGGGAACACTGAAGCTTTCTTT. V usage is TRBV7-2 and J usage is TRBJ1-1, with 8 bases matching TRBD1. CDR1 is SGHTA and CDR2 is FQGNSA in the germline V gene. CDR3 size: 16 residues. V shed 1 base, J shed 1 base, and the junction held 5 bases outside the gene matches.

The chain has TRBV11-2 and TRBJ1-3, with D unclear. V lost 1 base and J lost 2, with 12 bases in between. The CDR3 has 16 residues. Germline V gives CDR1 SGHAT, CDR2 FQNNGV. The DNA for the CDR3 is TGTGCCAGCAGCTTAGTTGAGGGTTTGACTGGAAACACCATATATTTT. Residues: CASSLVEGLTGNTIYF.

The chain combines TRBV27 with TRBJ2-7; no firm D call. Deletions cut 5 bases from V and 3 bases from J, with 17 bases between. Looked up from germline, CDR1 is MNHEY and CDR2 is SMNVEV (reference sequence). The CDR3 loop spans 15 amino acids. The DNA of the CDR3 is TGTGCCAGCAGTGCGGCCCTATCCAACTTCTACGAGCAGTACTTC. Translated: CASSAALSNFYEQYF.

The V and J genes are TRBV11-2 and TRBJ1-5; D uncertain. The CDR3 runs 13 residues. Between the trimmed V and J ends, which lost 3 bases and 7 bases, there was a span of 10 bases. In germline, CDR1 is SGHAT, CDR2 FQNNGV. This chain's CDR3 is CASSLLLGQPQHF. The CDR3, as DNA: TGTGCCAGCAGCTTGCTCCTAGGCCAGCCCCAGCATTTT.

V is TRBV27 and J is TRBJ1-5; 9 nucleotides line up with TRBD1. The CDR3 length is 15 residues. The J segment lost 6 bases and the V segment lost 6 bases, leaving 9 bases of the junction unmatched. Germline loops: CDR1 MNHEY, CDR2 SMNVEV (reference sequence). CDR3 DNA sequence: TGTGCCAGCAGCCTCTCCGGGACAGGGTTTCAGCCCCAGCATTTT. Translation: CASSLSGTGFQPQHF.